This TCR beta chain was captured in a study of blood T cell repertoires in COVID-19. As for the study in general: The United States, Italy and Spain supplied acute and convalescent COVID-19 samples. PBMCs, B-cell-depleted T cells, or T cells provided the cDNA or gDNA that made up the material.

CDR3 size: 15 residues. Germline V gene sequence: CDR1 SGHRS, CDR2 YFSETQ. J gave up 8 bases and V 4 bases, and 10 bases lay outside the gene matches. As originally analysed: Reference gene primer amplification gave estimated nucleated cell counts. Clones were sequenced by immunoSEQ multiplex PCR, and TCRdb holds only the in-frame ones, with some missing. The V and J calls and clone size are taken from that table; D and trimming were inferred from the DNA. This table has tens of thousands of clones, around 84% appearing once. The sequence was collected from a man over 45 with acute or convalescent COVID-19. The source material was peripheral blood. The rearrangement links TRBV5-1 to TRBJ1-2; 11 positions agree with TRBD1. The DNA for the CDR3 is TGCGCCAGCAGCCGAGAAGGACAGGGGGCTCGGGGCTACACCTTC. It is translated as CASSREGQGARGYTF.